In its sample, the clone carrying this T cell receptor (beta chain) was seen a few times. The length of the CDR3 is 15 residues. After removal of 7 bases from V and 4 bases from J, the junction contained 8 bases not matched to a gene. The germline V gene encodes CDR1 LNHNV and CDR2 YYDKDF (reference sequence). This specimen belongs to a study of blood T cells in healthy people across ages. The use of a sample-barcoded 5' primer and a J-beta primer mix characterized a second PCR of roughly 6 to 11 cycles. MiXCR, run by TCRdb on the 5' RACE reads, gives a single entry per CDR3 protein. The sample shows more than 550,000 distinct CDR3 sequences, about a fifth of them seen only once.

V gene TRBV15 combines with J gene TRBJ1-3; TRBD1 matches at 9 bases. What was sequenced was blood. The sequence was obtained from a man between 65 and 80 years old in good health. The CDR3 region is CATTKDRGGGNTIYF. In DNA, the CDR3 is TGTGCCACCACCAAGGACAGGGGTGGCGGAAACACCATATATTTT.